Included here is one T cell receptor beta chain sequence, with context. This entry is derived from a study of glioma-infiltrating T cells after dendritic cell vaccination. Specified time point: after dendritic cell vaccination, including at tumor progression/relapse. TCRB CDR3 was amplified from 2 ug genomic DNA or less. The primer mix had 60 V beta and 13 J beta primers. TCRdb's table, derived via immunoSEQ multiplex PCR, lists solely in-frame clones and lacks some. Among tens of thousands of clones listed, 87% were seen once. V lost 0 bases and J lost 8, with 8 bases in between. This CDR3 contains 12 residues. CDR1 and CDR2 (germline): SGHDT, YYEEEE.

Material: blood, obtained after dendritic cell vaccination. The chain uses TRBV5-6 and TRBJ1-2; maybe TRBD1 (6 bases). The source is a human donor with glioblastoma. The CDR3 here is CASSLARGGYTF. The CDR3 nucleotides read TGTGCCAGCAGCTTGGCCAGGGGCGGCTACACCTTC.